This entry lists 6 T cell receptor beta chains sequenced from one sample in a study of Tregs in tolerant kidney transplant recipients. Assay used: immunoSEQ multiplex PCR; TCRdb lists only in-frame clones, some missing. Its clone listing holds several thousand clones. Related graft donors supplied nonmyeloablative bone marrow transplants, and mixed chimerism was transient. This specimen was CD4+ T cells from blood (PBMCs), taken 6 months after the transplant. The receptors were sampled from a human patient who received a combined kidney and bone marrow transplant. A share of the T cells may be of graft donor origin.

CDR3 bases read: TGTGCCAGCAGCCCAAGCCTCGGGACAGGGGGATATGGC. It is translated as CASSPSLGTGGYG. The full CDR3 sequence reads CASSPSLGTGGYGYTF. The chain combines TRBV4-2 with TRBJ1-2; 11 bases align to TRBD1. Sequencing ends 3 residues short of the CDR3 end; the germline J gene provides the rest. Looked up from germline, CDR1 is LGHNA and CDR2 is YNFKEQ. The CDR3 length is 16 residues. J was trimmed by 5 bases and V by 4 bases; bases with no gene match: 9.

About this clone: The observed sequence ends 3 residues before the CDR3 terminus, with the missing tail filled in from the germline J gene. V is TRBV9 and J is TRBJ2-5, with D possibly being TRBD1 (5 bases). The germline V and J ends were trimmed by 0 bases and 3 bases, with 9 bases remaining between them. The CDR3 covers 14 residues. Germline V gene data show CDR1 as SGDLS and CDR2 as YYNGEE. CDR3 protein: CASSVGRTKETQYF. The sequenced part of the CDR3 DNA is TGTGCCAGCAGCGTAGGTCGGACAAAAGAGACC.

Note on this clone: The CDR3 extends 3 residues past the end of the read, so its final part is completed from the germline J gene. This chain uses TRBV20-1 with TRBJ2-5; 7 nucleotides align to TRBD2. The CDR3 sequence is 14 residues long. Germline V gives CDR1 DFQATT, CDR2 SNEGSKA (reference sequence). V lost 0 bases, J lost 3 bases, and 4 bases stayed unmatched. The CDR3 spells CSARETSGEETQYF. Incomplete CDR3 DNA: TGCAGTGCTAGAGAGACGAGCGGGGAAGAGACC.

This clone registers medium-sized (0.01 to 0.1%) by frequency. The CDR3 goes on 3 residues after the read ends, and that part is filled in from the germline J gene. The genes are TRBV6-2 or TRBV6-3 and TRBJ2-1; 15 bases align to TRBD2. The J segment lost 7 bases and the V segment lost 5 bases, leaving 3 bases of the junction unmatched. The CDR3 has 15 amino acids. CDR1 is MNHEY and CDR2 is SVGEGT in the germline V gene. The sequenced part of the CDR3 DNA is TGTGCCAGCAGTCACGGGACTAGCGGGAGGAATGAG. As protein: CASSHGTSGRNE. The complete CDR3 reads CASSHGTSGRNEQFF.

With respect to this clone: The read stops 3 residues short of the end of the CDR3; the missing end is completed from the germline J gene. This sequence joins TRBV27 and TRBJ1-5; 8 nucleotides line up with TRBD1. CDR3 length: 15 amino acids. Looked up from germline, CDR1 is MNHEY and CDR2 is SMNVEV (reference sequence). V dropped 5 bases and J dropped 2; count of bases not matched to a gene: 5. The CDR3 loop reads CASSHGQGGNQPQHF. The DNA read from the CDR3 is TGTGCCAGCAGTCACGGACAGGGAGGCAATCAGCCC.

By frequency, this clone registers medium-sized. The observed sequence ends 3 residues before the CDR3 terminus, with the missing tail filled in from the germline J gene. The V gene is TRBV30, the J gene TRBJ2-1; TRBD1 aligns across 8 bases. With 4 bases clipped from V and 7 bases from J, the junction kept 6 bases outside the gene matches. This CDR3 is 13 amino acids long. CDR1 GTSNPN and CDR2 SVGIG come from the germline V gene (reference sequence). The CDR3 reads CAWNRQGRNEQFF. Incomplete CDR3 DNA: TGTGCCTGGAATAGACAGGGGCGTAATGAG.